What follows are 8 T cell receptor beta chains derived from one specimen sequenced in a study of OX40 agonist ivuxolimab in advanced cancers. Repertoires were generated with immunoSEQ multiplex PCR, while TCRdb's copy carries only in-frame clones and drops some. Of more than 55,000 clones listed, about nine tenths are singletons. The sample here was CD4+ or CD8+ T cells sorted from blood, taken in a trial of the OX40 agonist ivuxolimab. The receptors were sampled from an adult with an advanced solid tumor such as melanoma, head and neck, liver or kidney cancer.

This chain joins TRBV27 and TRBJ1-1; D uncertain. With 5 bases removed from V and 4 bases from J, the gap between germline ends came to 20 bases. The CDR3 is 16 amino acids. Germline CDR1 MNHEY, CDR2 SMNVEV (reference sequence). In nucleotides, the CDR3 is TGTGCCAGCAGTAACCCCGGGCAGTTTTACGGCACTGAAGCTTTCTTT. Protein sequence: CASSNPGQFYGTEAFF.

CDR3: CASSLAGDSTDTQYF. CDR3 DNA sequence: TGCGCCAGCAGCTTGGCAGGGGACAGCACAGATACGCAGTATTTT. The chain links TRBV5-1 to TRBJ2-3; tentatively, D is TRBD1 (6 bases). Germline V lookup: CDR1 SGHRS, CDR2 YFSETQ. The length of the CDR3 is 15 residues. The V end was cut by 0 bases, the J end by 0 bases, with 8 bases between.

CDR3 sequence (DNA): TGTGCCAGCAGAACCAAACTAGAAGTGTCCTACGAGCAGTACTTC. It specifies CASRTKLEVSYEQYF. This chain joins TRBV6-5 and TRBJ2-7; possible D gene TRBD2, 5 bases. Per germline, CDR1 MNHEY and CDR2 SVGAGI. The CDR3 consists of 15 residues. V gave up 6 bases and J gave up 1 base, with 16 bases separating them.

The chain is built from TRBV13 and TRBJ2-5; 8 nucleotides line up with TRBD2. The CDR3 spans 16 residues. From germline, CDR1 is PRHDT and CDR2 FYEKMQ (reference sequence). Losses at the gene ends were 3 bases for V and 4 bases for J; bases not matched to a gene: 10. CDR3 residues: CASSFSGGRIGETQYF. The CDR3 nucleotides are TGTGCCAGCAGCTTCTCTGGCGGGAGGATAGGAGAGACCCAGTACTTC.

V usage is TRBV14 and J usage is TRBJ2-7; perhaps TRBD2 as D (5 bases). Germline V gene sequence: CDR1 SGHDN, CDR2 FVKESK. The CDR3 is made up of 15 amino acids. V lost 1 base, J lost 3 bases, and 13 bases lay in between. CDR3: CASSQAGLGGYEQYF. The CDR3 nucleotides read TGTGCCAGCAGCCAAGCTGGACTGGGCGGCTACGAGCAGTACTTC.

The chain couples TRBV28 to TRBJ2-4; 7 bases line up with TRBD1. Losses at the gene ends were 5 bases for V and 4 bases for J; bases not matched to a gene: 2. Germline CDR1 MDHEN, CDR2 SYDVKM. The CDR3 totals 13 residues. The DNA of the CDR3 is TGTGCCAGCAGTCTGGACAGGAAAAACATTCAGTACTTC. As protein: CASSLDRKNIQYF.

This chain uses TRBV28 with TRBJ1-2; TRBD1 is a possible D gene (6 bases). The V gene's germline CDR1 is MDHEN and CDR2 SYDVKM. This CDR3 has 12 amino acids. V was clipped by 1 base and J by 9 bases, with 9 bases between them. In DNA, the CDR3 is TGTGCCAGCAGTTTATACAGGGAGCGCTACACCTTC. Residues: CASSLYRERYTF.

This clone appeared once. J is TRBJ2-3 and V is TRBV6-1; D possibly corresponds to TRBD2 (5 bases). Germline CDR1 reads MNHNS; CDR2 reads SASEGT. The V end was cut by 1 base, the J end by 0 bases, with 5 bases between. The CDR3 extends over 14 amino acids. The CDR3 coding sequence is TGTGCCAGCAGTGAAGGACTAAGCACAGATACGCAGTATTTT. Translated: CASSEGLSTDTQYF.